Each of the 27 T cell receptor beta chains below was sequenced from the same sample in a study of a mutant IDH1 vaccine in newly diagnosed glioma. The antigens these receptors bind are not known. The time point is: week 11, during vaccination. The content of each vaccine dose was 300 ug of mutant IDH1 20-mer peptide, and topical imiquimod accompanied it. Data came from immunoSEQ multiplex PCR; TCRdb stores just in-frame clones and leaves some out. The data contain around 41,000 clones, less than 90% of them singletons. The sequenced sample was PBMCs, obtained from a glioma patient whose treatment included an IDH1 peptide vaccine. The source is a man between 40 and 49 years old with glioma.

The genes are TRBV27 and TRBJ2-1; 9 bases fit TRBD2. The CDR3 is made up of 16 amino acids. Germline trimming cut 3 bases from V and 7 bases from J; bases unmatched to any gene: 10. The germline CDR1 and CDR2 sequences are MNHEY and SMNVEV (reference sequence). The CDR3 reads CASSLSFSGSINEQFF. The CDR3 coding sequence is TGTGCCAGCAGTTTGTCCTTTAGCGGGAGTATTAATGAGCAGTTCTTC.

The rearrangement joins TRBV18 to TRBJ2-2; D may be TRBD1 or TRBD2 (5 bases each). CDR3 length: 16 amino acids. Trimming took off 4 bases at V and 1 base at J, with 13 bases between the two ends. CDR1 is KGHSH and CDR2 is LQKENI in the germline V gene. This CDR3 is CASSLTGTMNTGELFF. The CDR3 nucleotides are TGTGCCAGCTCACTCACCGGGACCATGAACACCGGGGAGCTGTTTTTT.

This clone came up a few times. This chain uses TRBV4-1 with TRBJ1-5, with unresolved D. Deletions cut 1 base from V and 9 bases from J, with 10 bases between. This CDR3 comprises 13 residues. CDR1 and CDR2 from the germline V gene are MGHRA and YSYEKL. CDR3 loop: CASSQVLLGPQHF. CDR3 in DNA: TGCGCCAGCAGCCAAGTGCTCCTCGGGCCCCAGCATTTT.

This sequence joins TRBV9 and TRBJ2-2; no firm D call. Germline V gives CDR1 SGDLS, CDR2 YYNGEE. The CDR3 runs to 13 residues. V was pared by 2 bases and J by 4 bases, with 6 bases between. CDR3 bases: TGTGCCAGCAGCGTCCGAGTCACCGGGGAGCTGTTTTTT. As protein: CASSVRVTGELFF.

The chain carries TRBV6-1 and TRBJ2-2; D unclear. CDR3 size: 14 residues. Germline assignment: CDR1 MNHNS and CDR2 SASEGT. Trimming removed 7 bases from V and 5 bases from J, with 14 bases in between. The CDR3 coding sequence is TGTGCCAGCATTGTACTACCGACTACCGGGGAGCTGTTTTTT. It codes for CASIVLPTTGELFF.

The chain links TRBV2 to TRBJ1-4, with D hard to call. Germline loops: CDR1 SNHLY, CDR2 FYNNEI. Trimming took off 7 bases at V and 5 bases at J, with 11 bases between the two ends. The CDR3 has 13 amino acids. The CDR3 here is CASNQVTNEKLFF. In nucleotides, the CDR3 is TGTGCCAGCAATCAGGTCACCAATGAAAAACTGTTTTTT.

The rearrangement links TRBV19 to TRBJ1-1; D not certain. The V gene's germline CDR1 is LNHDA and CDR2 SQIVND (reference sequence). The CDR3 extends over 10 amino acids. The CDR3 nucleotides are TGTGGACTGTTAAACACTGAAGCTTTCTTT. Its translation: CGLLNTEAFF. Full variable domain (outside the CDR3, taken from reference TRBV19 and TRBJ1-1): DGGITQSPKYLFRKEGQNVTLSCEQNLNHDAMYWYRQDPGQGLRLIYYSQIVNDFQKGDIAEGYSVSREKKESFPLTVTSAQKNPTAFYLCGLLNTEAFFGQGTRLTVV.

This chain links TRBV29-1 with TRBJ2-5, with a possible D match to TRBD2 (6 bases). CDR3 length: 14 amino acids. Trimming pared 5 bases from V and 2 bases from J, leaving 15 bases between. CDR1 is SQVTM, CDR2 ANQGSEA, per germline. As DNA, the CDR3 is TGCAGCGTTTGGAGGGTGGATAGACAAGAGACCCAGTACTTC. Protein: CSVWRVDRQETQYF. Filled out from reference TRBV29-1 and TRBJ2-5, the complete variable domain reads SAVISQKPSRDICQRGTSLTIQCQVDSQVTMMFWYRQQPGQSLTLIATANQGSEATYESGFVIDKFPISRPNLTFSTLTVSNMSPEDSSIYLCSVWRVDRQETQYFGPGTRLLVL.

The genes are TRBV15 and TRBJ2-7; D is undetermined. The length of the CDR3 is 13 residues. V was trimmed by 1 base and J by 0 bases, leaving 4 bases between them. Germline assignment: CDR1 LNHNV and CDR2 YYDKDF (reference sequence). CDR3 amino acids: CATSRGSSYEQYF. CDR3 nucleotide sequence: TGTGCCACCAGCAGAGGGAGCTCCTACGAGCAGTACTTC.

Points on this clone: A read error may be the cause here, since a much bigger clone is one base away. Different DNA sequences within this sample yield the same CDR3. The chain is built from TRBV19 and TRBJ2-3, with a tentative D call TRBD1 (6 bases). Looked up from germline, CDR1 is LNHDA and CDR2 is SQIVND (reference sequence). V was trimmed by 7 bases and J by 1 base, leaving 9 bases between them. The CDR3 runs 13 residues. The CDR3 loop reads CASKGVGTDTQYF. CDR3 in DNA: TGTGCCAGTAAGGGGGTCGGCACAGATACGCAGTATTTT.

The rearrangement uses TRBV11-2 and TRBJ1-5, with a tentative D call TRBD1 (6 bases). CDR1 SGHAT and CDR2 FQNNGV come from the germline V gene. This CDR3 spans 16 amino acids. With 5 bases removed from V and 2 bases from J, the gap between germline ends came to 16 bases. CDR3 sequence: CASSPEGVYGNQPQHF. CDR3 nucleotide sequence: TGTGCCAGCAGCCCCGAGGGGGTTTATGGCAATCAGCCCCAGCATTTT.

The rearrangement uses TRBV5-1 and TRBJ2-7; D gene ambiguous. CDR1 is SGHRS and CDR2 is YFSETQ in the germline V gene. There are 12 residues in the CDR3. Trimming removed 4 bases at V and 0 bases at J, with 5 bases between. The CDR3 is CASSQVSYEQYF. The CDR3 DNA sequence: TGCGCCAGCAGCCAGGTCTCCTACGAGCAGTACTTC.

This clone was seen a handful of times. The chain is built from TRBV28 and TRBJ1-5; D is unclear. The CDR3 contains 17 residues. CDR1 MDHEN and CDR2 SYDVKM come from the germline V gene. V lost 6 bases and J lost 1, with 19 bases in between. In DNA form, the CDR3 reads TGTGCCAGCAGCTTGTATGTAGGTGCCGTCAGCAATCAGCCCCAGCATTTT. Its protein product is CASSLYVGAVSNQPQHF.

V gene TRBV6-1 combines with J gene TRBJ1-1; D is perhaps TRBD1 (6 bases). This CDR3 comprises 14 residues. V was pared by 2 bases and J by 7 bases, with 14 bases between. CDR1 MNHNS and CDR2 SASEGT come from the germline V gene. The CDR3 coding sequence is TGTGCCAGCAGTGAATGGGGGCAGGCTTATGAAGCTTTCTTT. This encodes CASSEWGQAYEAFF.

V usage is TRBV7-9 and J usage is TRBJ2-7, with 9 nucleotides matching TRBD2. Germline CDR1 is SEHNR and CDR2 is FQNEAQ (reference sequence). The J segment lost 5 bases and the V segment lost 7 bases, leaving 12 bases of the junction unmatched. The CDR3 is 15 amino acids. CDR3 nucleotides: TGTGCCAGCACCGGGCTGCGGGAGGGCCGGGACGAGCAGTACTTC. It codes for CASTGLREGRDEQYF.

This chain joins TRBV7-9 and TRBJ1-5; D possibly corresponds to TRBD1 (5 bases). The ends were cut back, 8 bases at V and 3 bases at J, with 17 bases in the middle. CDR1 and CDR2 from the germline V gene are SEHNR and FQNEAQ (reference sequence). This CDR3 has 15 amino acids. CDR3 DNA: TGTGCCAGCGTCTCCTCGACAGTATACAATCAGCCCCAGCATTTT. It specifies CASVSSTVYNQPQHF.

The chain recombines TRBV2 with TRBJ1-5; a possible D gene is TRBD1 (5 bases). Trimming took 6 bases from V and 7 from J, leaving 19 bases between them. This CDR3 spans 15 amino acids. The germline CDR1 and CDR2 sequences are SNHLY and FYNNEI. CDR3 region: CASSTVQGIIQPQHF. The CDR3 DNA follows: TGTGCCAGCAGCACAGTTCAGGGTATTATCCAGCCCCAGCATTTT.

The chain carries TRBV19 and TRBJ1-5; D is undetermined. Germline V gene lookup returns CDR1 LNHDA and CDR2 SQIVND (reference sequence). The CDR3 has 17 amino acids. Deletions cut 2 bases from V and 0 bases from J, with 14 bases between. The CDR3 nucleotides are TGTGCCAGTAGTATAAGGAGGAATAGATATAGCAATCAGCCCCAGCATTTT. Amino acids: CASSIRRNRYSNQPQHF. The entire variable domain, with the rest obtained from reference TRBV19 and TRBJ1-5, is as follows: DGGITQSPKYLFRKEGQNVTLSCEQNLNHDAMYWYRQDPGQGLRLIYYSQIVNDFQKGDIAEGYSVSREKKESFPLTVTSAQKNPTAFYLCASSIRRNRYSNQPQHFGDGTRLSIL.

In this sample, this clone turned up a few times. The chain links TRBV4-2 to TRBJ1-2; D perhaps matches TRBD1 (6 bases). V lost 3 bases, J lost 2 bases, and 19 bases lay in between. Germline CDR1 is LGHNA and CDR2 is YNFKEQ. The CDR3 runs to 17 residues. The CDR3 here is CASSQAYLTGTNYGYTF. Written as DNA, the CDR3 is TGTGCCAGCAGCCAGGCTTATCTAACAGGGACAAACTATGGCTACACCTTC.

The rearrangement links TRBV4-2 to TRBJ2-1, with 9 bases matching TRBD2. Germline V gene sequence: CDR1 LGHNA, CDR2 YNFKEQ. This CDR3 has 17 residues. J was trimmed by 5 bases and V by 0 bases; bases with no gene match: 8. This chain's CDR3 is CASSQDPFQREDNEQFF. The CDR3 bases are TGTGCCAGCAGCCAAGATCCTTTTCAGCGGGAGGACAATGAGCAGTTCTTC.

The chain couples TRBV4-2 to TRBJ2-7, with a tentative D call TRBD2 (6 bases). This CDR3 region has 16 residues. The V gene's germline CDR1 is LGHNA and CDR2 YNFKEQ. Trimming pared 1 base from V and 3 bases from J, leaving 16 bases between. Here the CDR3 reads CASSQVSGRGVYEQYF. The CDR3 bases are TGTGCCAGCAGCCAAGTATCCGGGAGAGGAGTCTACGAGCAGTACTTC.

The chain has TRBV4-1 and TRBJ2-5, with TRBD2 as a possible D gene (6 bases). V was cut by 1 base and J by 7 bases, with 7 bases left in between. The germline gives CDR1 MGHRA, CDR2 YSYEKL. The CDR3 totals 12 residues. In DNA, the CDR3 is TGCGCCAGCAGCCAAGCCGGGGGGACCCAGTACTTC. It encodes CASSQAGGTQYF.

The chain has TRBV7-9 and TRBJ2-7; D is possibly TRBD1 or TRBD2 (7 bases each). This CDR3 has 13 residues. Trimming left V 7 bases short and J 5 bases short, with 15 bases between. Germline V gene lookup returns CDR1 SEHNR and CDR2 FQNEAQ (reference sequence). CDR3 loop: CASNNQGGHEQYF. The CDR3 coding sequence is TGTGCCAGCAACAACCAGGGGGGGCACGAGCAGTACTTC.

This clone was recorded a few times. CDR3 sequence reads: CASSERLEGSDTQYF. CDR3 nucleotides: TGTGCCAGCAGCGAGCGACTAGAAGGGTCAGATACGCAGTATTTT. The chain uses TRBV11-2 and TRBJ2-3; D is perhaps TRBD2 (6 bases). Trimming removed 5 bases at V and 4 bases at J, with 16 bases between. This CDR3 region has 15 residues. In germline, CDR1 is SGHAT, CDR2 FQNNGV.

The chain has TRBV6-5 and TRBJ2-1, with 9 bases identical to TRBD1. The CDR3 covers 15 residues. Germline CDR1 MNHEY, CDR2 SVGAGI. Losses at the gene ends were 2 bases for V and 8 bases for J; bases not matched to a gene: 7. The CDR3 bases are TGTGCCAGCAGTTACCTAAAGACAGGGGGGGATGAGCAGTTCTTC. As protein: CASSYLKTGGDEQFF.

The DNA for the CDR3 is TGTGCCAGCAGCTTCTTAGCGGAAGACAATGAGCAGTTCTTC. Translation gives CASSFLAEDNEQFF. The chain links TRBV7-8 to TRBJ2-1; a possible D gene is TRBD2 (6 bases). Germline loops: CDR1 SGHVS, CDR2 FQNEAQ. Trimming stripped 3 bases from V and 5 bases from J, with 11 bases between. The CDR3 loop spans 14 amino acids.

The CDR3 is CASQTGGTNYGYTF. DNA for the CDR3: TGTGCCAGCCAGACAGGGGGTACGAACTATGGCTACACCTTC. V gene TRBV6-1 combines with J gene TRBJ1-2; 9 bases align to TRBD1. Germline trimming cut 8 bases from V and 2 bases from J; bases unmatched to any gene: 6. This CDR3 has 14 residues. Germline values: CDR1 MNHNS, CDR2 SASEGT.